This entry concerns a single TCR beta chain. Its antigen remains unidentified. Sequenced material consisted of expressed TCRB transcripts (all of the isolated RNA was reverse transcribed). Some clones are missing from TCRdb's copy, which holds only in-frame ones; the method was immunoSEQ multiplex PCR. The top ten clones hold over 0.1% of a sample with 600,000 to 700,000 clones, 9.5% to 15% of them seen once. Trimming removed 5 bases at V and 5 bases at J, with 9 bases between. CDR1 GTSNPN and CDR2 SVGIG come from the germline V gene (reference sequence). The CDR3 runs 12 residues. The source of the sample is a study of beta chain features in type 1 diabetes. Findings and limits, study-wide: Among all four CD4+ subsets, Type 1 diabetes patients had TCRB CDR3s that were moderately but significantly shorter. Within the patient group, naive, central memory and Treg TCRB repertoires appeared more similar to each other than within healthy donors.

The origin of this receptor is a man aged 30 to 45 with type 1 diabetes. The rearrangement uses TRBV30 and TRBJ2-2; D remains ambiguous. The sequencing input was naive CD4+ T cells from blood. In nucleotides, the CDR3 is TGTGCCTGGTCGCCCCAGACCGGGGAGCTGTTTTTT. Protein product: CAWSPQTGELFF.